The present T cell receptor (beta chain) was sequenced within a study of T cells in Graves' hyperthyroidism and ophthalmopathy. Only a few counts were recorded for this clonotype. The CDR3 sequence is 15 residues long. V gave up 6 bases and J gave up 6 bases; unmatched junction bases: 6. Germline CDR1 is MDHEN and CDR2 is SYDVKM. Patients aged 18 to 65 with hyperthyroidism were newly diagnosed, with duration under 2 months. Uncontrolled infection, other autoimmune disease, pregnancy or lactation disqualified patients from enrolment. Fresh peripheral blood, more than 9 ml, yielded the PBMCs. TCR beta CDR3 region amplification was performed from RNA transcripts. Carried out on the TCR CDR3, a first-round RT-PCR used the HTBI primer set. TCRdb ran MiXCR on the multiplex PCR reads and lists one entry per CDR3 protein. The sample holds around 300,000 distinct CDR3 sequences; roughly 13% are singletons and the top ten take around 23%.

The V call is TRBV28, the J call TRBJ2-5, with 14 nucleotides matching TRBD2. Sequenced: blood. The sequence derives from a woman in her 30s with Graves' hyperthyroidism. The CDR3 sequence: CASRGGTSGSKTQYF. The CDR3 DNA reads TGTGCCAGCAGGGGCGGGACTAGCGGGAGTAAGACCCAGTACTTC.